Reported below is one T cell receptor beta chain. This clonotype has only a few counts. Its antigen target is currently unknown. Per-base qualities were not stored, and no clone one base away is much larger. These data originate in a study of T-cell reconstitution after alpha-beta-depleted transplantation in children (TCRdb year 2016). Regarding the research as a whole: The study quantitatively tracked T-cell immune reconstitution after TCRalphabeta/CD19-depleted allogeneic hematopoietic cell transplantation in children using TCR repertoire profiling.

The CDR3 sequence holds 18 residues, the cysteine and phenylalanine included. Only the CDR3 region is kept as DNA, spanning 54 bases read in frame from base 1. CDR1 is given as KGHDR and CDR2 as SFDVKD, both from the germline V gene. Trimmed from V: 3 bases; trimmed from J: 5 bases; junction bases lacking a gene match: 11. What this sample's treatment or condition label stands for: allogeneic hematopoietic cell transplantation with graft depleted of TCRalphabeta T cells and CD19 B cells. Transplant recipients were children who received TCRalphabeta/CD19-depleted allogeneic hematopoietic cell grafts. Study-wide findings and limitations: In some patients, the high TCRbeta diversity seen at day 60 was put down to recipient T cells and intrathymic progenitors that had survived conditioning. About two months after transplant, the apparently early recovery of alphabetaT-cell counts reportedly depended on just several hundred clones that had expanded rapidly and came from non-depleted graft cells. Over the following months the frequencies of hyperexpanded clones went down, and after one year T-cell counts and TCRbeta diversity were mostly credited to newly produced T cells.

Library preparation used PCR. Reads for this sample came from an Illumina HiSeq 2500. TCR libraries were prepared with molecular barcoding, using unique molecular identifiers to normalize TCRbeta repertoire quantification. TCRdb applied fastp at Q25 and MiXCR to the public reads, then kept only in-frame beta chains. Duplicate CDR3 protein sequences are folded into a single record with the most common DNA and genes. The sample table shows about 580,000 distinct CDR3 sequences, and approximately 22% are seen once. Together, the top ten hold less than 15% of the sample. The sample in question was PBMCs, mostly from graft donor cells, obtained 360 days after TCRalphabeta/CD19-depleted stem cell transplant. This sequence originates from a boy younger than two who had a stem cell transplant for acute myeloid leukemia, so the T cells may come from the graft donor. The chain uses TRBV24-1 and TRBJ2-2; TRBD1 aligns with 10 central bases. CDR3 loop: CATSDPWRQGALTGELFF. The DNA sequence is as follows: TGTGCCACCAGTGATCCGTGGAGACAGGGGGCGCTGACCGGGGAGCTGTTTTTT.